The clone carrying this T cell receptor beta chain was seen more than once but under ten times. No antigen is known for it. The data stem from a study of T-cell memory formation after mild COVID-19. Whole-study results and caveats: Balance between CD4 and CD8 was seen in clones contracting day 15 to 85, and a CD4+ lean was seen in later expanders.

TCRdb used MiXCR to reprocess the 5' RACE reads, holding one entry per CDR3 protein. The sample holds over 130,000 distinct CDR3 sequences, 11% to 15% seen once. The sequencing input was PBMCs or a T cell subset sorted from them (not recorded which). This TCR was sampled from an adult woman who had mild COVID-19 (a few samples of this study predate the infection). Cell type and time point are not known.

CDR3 in amino acids: CASQGGNEQFF. CDR3 bases: TGTGCCAGCCAGGGAGGAAATGAGCAGTTCTTC. This chain links TRBV19 with TRBJ2-1; a weak D match, TRBD2 (6 bases). The germline CDR1 and CDR2 sequences are LNHDA and SQIVND (reference sequence). V lost 9 bases and J 7 bases, leaving 10 bases between the germline ends. The CDR3 totals 11 residues.